Following are 8 T cell receptor beta chains from one sample sequenced in a study of blood T cell repertoires in COVID-19. Assay: immunoSEQ multiplex PCR; the TCRdb copy retains only in-frame clones and omits some. The sample contains 150,000 to 200,000 clones, about 88% of which appear only once. Specimen: PBMCs or T cells enriched from blood (not recorded which). These receptors were obtained from a woman in her forties in a cohort exposed to, infected with or recovered from COVID-19 (not recorded which).

This clone was observed many times. The V gene is TRBV6-2 or TRBV6-3, the J gene TRBJ2-3, with TRBD1 identical over 7 bases. The germline gives CDR1 MNHEY, CDR2 SVGEGT. V was clipped by 2 bases and J by 4 bases; unmatched bases: 6. This CDR3 spans 15 amino acids. In nucleotides, the CDR3 is TGTGCCAGCAGTTACGACAGGGTGATGTCAGATACGCAGTATTTT. As protein: CASSYDRVMSDTQYF.

The chain has TRBV7-8 and TRBJ2-6; perhaps TRBD2 as D (6 bases). The germline V and J ends were trimmed by 3 bases and 0 bases, with 18 bases remaining between them. The CDR3 covers 19 residues. Germline V gene sequence: CDR1 SGHVS, CDR2 FQNEAQ. The CDR3 sequence: CASSFPGLRSLSGANVLTF. The CDR3, as DNA: TGTGCCAGCAGCTTCCCGGGACTCAGGTCCCTCTCTGGGGCCAACGTCCTGACTTTC.

The chain has TRBV30 and TRBJ1-5, with D tentatively TRBD1 (6 bases). This CDR3 region has 13 residues. The germline gives CDR1 GTSNPN, CDR2 SVGIG (reference sequence). The ends were cut back, 2 bases at V and 6 bases at J, with 11 bases in the middle. In nucleotides, the CDR3 is TGTGCCTGGAGTAAAACAGGGACTCAGCCCCAGCATTTT. Its protein is CAWSKTGTQPQHF.

The chain has TRBV27 and TRBJ2-2; 14 bases fit TRBD2. Germline V CDR1 and CDR2: MNHEY, SMNVEV (reference sequence). The CDR3 extends over 18 amino acids. The J segment lost 0 bases and the V segment lost 5 bases, leaving 5 bases of the junction unmatched. The DNA of the CDR3 is TGTGCCAGCAGTCCAGTGACTAGCGGGGGGGCGAACACCGGGGAGCTGTTTTTT. This translates into CASSPVTSGGANTGELFF.

The chain links TRBV6-4 to TRBJ1-6; no firm D call. Germline V gives CDR1 MRHNA, CDR2 SNTAGT. The ends were cut back, 2 bases at V and 8 bases at J, with 7 bases in the middle. The CDR3 runs 13 residues. CDR3: CASSDSKHSPLHF. The CDR3 DNA reads TGTGCCAGCAGTGACAGCAAGCATTCACCCCTCCACTTT.

The CDR3 protein is CASRFQGAGTDTQYF. As DNA, the CDR3 is TGTGCCAGCAGATTCCAGGGGGCGGGGACAGATACGCAGTATTTT. The chain joins TRBV27 to TRBJ2-3; 8 bases agree with TRBD1. The CDR3 has 15 amino acids. With V trimmed by 6 bases and J by 3 bases, 8 bases remained unmatched. The germline V gene encodes CDR1 MNHEY and CDR2 SMNVEV (reference sequence).

The gene calls are TRBV28 and TRBJ2-7; weak D call: TRBD1 (5 bases). Germline CDR1 and CDR2: MDHEN and SYDVKM. The CDR3 consists of 14 residues. With 1 base removed from V and 5 bases from J, the gap between germline ends came to 12 bases. The chain's CDR3 is CASSLYSRANEQYF. In nucleotides, the CDR3 is TGTGCCAGCAGTTTATATAGCAGGGCCAACGAGCAGTACTTC.

This clone was counted only a few times. The chain recombines TRBV7-8 with TRBJ2-1; TRBD2 aligns across 12 bases. V lost 4 bases, J lost 5 bases, and 6 bases stayed unmatched. Germline V gene data show CDR1 as SGHVS and CDR2 as FQNEAQ. This CDR3 has 16 residues. The CDR3 DNA reads TGTGCCAGCAGCTCAGGGACTAGCGGGTATCACAATGAGCAGTTCTTC. Encoded protein: CASSSGTSGYHNEQFF.